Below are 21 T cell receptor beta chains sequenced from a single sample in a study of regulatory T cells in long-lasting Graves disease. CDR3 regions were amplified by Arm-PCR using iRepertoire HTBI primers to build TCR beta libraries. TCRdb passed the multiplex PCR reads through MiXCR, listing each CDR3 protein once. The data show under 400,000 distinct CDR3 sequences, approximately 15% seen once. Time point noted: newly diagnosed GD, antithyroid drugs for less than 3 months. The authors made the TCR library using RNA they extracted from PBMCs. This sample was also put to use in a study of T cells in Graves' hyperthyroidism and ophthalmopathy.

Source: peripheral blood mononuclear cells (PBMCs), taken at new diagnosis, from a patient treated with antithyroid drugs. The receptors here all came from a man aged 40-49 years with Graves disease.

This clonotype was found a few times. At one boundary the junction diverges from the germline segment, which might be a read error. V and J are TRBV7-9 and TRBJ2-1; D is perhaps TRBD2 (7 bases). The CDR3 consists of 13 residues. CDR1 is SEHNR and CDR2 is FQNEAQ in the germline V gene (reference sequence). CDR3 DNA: TGTGCCAGCAGCTATAGAGGGGGGGCCCTGACAATCTTC. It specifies CASSYRGGALTIF.

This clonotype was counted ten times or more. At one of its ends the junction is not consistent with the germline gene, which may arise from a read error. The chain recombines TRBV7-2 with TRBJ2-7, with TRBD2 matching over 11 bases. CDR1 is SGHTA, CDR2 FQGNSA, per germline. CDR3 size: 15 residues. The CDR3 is CASSFRLAGSFEQYF. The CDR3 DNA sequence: TGTGCCAGCAGTTTCAGACTAGCGGGGTCCTTCGAGCAGTACTTC.

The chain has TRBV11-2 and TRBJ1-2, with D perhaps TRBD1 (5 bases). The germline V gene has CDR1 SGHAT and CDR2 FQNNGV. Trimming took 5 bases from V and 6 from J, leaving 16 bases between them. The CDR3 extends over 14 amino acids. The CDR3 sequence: CASSTHLTADGYTF. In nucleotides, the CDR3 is TGTGCCAGCAGCACCCACCTGACAGCGGATGGCTACACCTTC.

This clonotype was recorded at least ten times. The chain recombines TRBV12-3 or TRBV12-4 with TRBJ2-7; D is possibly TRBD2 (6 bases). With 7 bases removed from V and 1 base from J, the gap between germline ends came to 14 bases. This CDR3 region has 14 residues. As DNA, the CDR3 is TGTGCCAGCACTCTAAGTGCGGGGTCCTACGAGCAGTACTTC. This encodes CASTLSAGSYEQYF.

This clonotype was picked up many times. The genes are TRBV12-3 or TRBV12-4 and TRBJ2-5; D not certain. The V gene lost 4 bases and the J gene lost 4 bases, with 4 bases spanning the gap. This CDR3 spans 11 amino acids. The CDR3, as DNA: TGTGCCAGCAGTTCGAGAGAGACCCAGTACTTC. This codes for CASSSRETQYF.

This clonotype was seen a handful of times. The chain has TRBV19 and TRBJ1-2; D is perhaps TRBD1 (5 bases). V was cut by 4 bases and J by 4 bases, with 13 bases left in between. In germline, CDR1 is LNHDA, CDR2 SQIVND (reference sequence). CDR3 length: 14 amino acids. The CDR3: CASSTGRYSYGYTF. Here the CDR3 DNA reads TGTGCCAGTAGTACAGGGAGGTATAGCTATGGCTACACCTTC. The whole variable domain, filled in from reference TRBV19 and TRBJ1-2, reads DGGITQSPKYLFRKEGQNVTLSCEQNLNHDAMYWYRQDPGQGLRLIYYSQIVNDFQKGDIAEGYSVSREKKESFPLTVTSAQKNPTAFYLCASSTGRYSYGYTFGSGTRLTVV.

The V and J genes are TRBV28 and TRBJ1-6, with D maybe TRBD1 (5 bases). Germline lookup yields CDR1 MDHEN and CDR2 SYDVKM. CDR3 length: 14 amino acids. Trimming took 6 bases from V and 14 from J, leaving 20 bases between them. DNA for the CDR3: TGTGCCAGCAGCACGACAGCCCTAATGGGGACCCTCCACTTT. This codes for CASSTTALMGTLHF.

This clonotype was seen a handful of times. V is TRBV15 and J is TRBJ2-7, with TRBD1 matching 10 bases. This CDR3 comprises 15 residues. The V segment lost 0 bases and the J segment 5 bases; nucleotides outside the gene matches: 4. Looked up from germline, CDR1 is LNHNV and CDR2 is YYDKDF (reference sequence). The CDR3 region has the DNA TGTGCCACCAGCAGAGATCCGACAGGGGGCAACGAGCAGTACTTC. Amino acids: CATSRDPTGGNEQYF.

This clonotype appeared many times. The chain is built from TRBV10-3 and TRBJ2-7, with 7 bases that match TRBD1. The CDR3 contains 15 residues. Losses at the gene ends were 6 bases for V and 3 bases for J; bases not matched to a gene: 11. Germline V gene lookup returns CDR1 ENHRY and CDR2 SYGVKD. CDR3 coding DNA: TGTGCCATCAGGCCCAAGACAGGGAGTTTCTACGAGCAGTACTTC. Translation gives CAIRPKTGSFYEQYF.

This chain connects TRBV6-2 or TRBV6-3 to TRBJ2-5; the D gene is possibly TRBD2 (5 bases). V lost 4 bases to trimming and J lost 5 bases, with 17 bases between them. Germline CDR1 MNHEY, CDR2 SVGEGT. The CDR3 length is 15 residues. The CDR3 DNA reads TGTGCCAGCAGTTTACCCGGGGATAGCCTCGAGACCCAGTACTTC. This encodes CASSLPGDSLETQYF.

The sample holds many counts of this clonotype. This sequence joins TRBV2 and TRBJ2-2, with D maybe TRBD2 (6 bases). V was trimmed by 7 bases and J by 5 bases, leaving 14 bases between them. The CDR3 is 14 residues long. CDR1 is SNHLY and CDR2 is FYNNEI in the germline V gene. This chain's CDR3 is CASKKIRETGELFF. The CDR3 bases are TGTGCCAGCAAGAAGATACGGGAGACCGGGGAGCTGTTTTTT.

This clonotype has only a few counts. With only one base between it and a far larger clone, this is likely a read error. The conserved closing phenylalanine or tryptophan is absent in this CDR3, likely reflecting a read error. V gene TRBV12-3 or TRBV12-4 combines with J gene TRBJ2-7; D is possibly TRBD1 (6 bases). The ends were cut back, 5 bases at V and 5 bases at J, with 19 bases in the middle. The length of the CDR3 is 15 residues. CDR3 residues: CASSEEVAGTHEQYL. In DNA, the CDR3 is TGTGCCAGCAGTGAAGAGGTGGCAGGGACACACGAGCAGTACCTC.

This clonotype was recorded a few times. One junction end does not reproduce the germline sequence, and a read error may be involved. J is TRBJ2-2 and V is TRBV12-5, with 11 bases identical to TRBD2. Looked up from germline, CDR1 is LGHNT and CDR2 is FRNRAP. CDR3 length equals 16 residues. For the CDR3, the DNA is TGTGCTAGTGGTTTAGGTCTAGCGGGGGGTACCGGGGGGCTGTTTTTT. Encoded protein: CASGLGLAGGTGGLFF.

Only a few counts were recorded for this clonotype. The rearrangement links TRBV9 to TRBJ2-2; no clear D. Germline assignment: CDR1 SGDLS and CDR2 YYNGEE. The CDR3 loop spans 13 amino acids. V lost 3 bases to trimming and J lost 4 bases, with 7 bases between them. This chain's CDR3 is CASSASPTGELFF. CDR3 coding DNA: TGTGCCAGCAGCGCATCGCCCACCGGGGAGCTGTTTTTT.

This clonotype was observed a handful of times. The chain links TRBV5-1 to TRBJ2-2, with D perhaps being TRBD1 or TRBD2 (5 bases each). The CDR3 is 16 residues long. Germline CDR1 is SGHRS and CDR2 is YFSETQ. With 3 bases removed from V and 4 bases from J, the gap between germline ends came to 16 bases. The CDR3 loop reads CASSSPGQGRTGELFF. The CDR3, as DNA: TGCGCCAGCAGCTCCCCCGGGCAGGGACGCACCGGGGAGCTGTTTTTT.

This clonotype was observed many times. CDR3 in amino acids: CASSSGPLGNQPQHF. The CDR3 DNA sequence: TGTGCCAGCAGCTCGGGACCATTGGGCAATCAGCCCCAGCATTTT. The chain combines TRBV7-3 with TRBJ1-5; TRBD1 might be the D (5 bases). V shed 4 bases and J shed 2 bases, with 12 bases lying between them. Germline CDR1 reads SGHTA; CDR2 reads FQGTGA. The CDR3 consists of 15 residues.

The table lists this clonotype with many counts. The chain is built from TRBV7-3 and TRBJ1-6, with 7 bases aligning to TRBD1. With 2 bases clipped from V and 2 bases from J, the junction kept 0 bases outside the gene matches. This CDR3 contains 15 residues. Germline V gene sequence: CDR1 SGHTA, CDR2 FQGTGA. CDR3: CASSLGQAYNSPLHF. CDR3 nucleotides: TGTGCCAGCAGCTTAGGACAGGCCTATAATTCACCCCTCCACTTT.

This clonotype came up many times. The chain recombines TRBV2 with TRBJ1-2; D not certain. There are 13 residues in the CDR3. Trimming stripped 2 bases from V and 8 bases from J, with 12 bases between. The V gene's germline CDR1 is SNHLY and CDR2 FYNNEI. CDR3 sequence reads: CASSELVLRGYTF. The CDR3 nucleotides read TGTGCCAGCAGTGAATTGGTCCTTCGGGGCTACACCTTC.

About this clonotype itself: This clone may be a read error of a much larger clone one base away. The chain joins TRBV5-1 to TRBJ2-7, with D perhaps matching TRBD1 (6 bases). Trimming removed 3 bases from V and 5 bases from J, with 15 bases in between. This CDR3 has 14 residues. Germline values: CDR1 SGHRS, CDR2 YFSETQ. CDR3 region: CASSSGAGDDEQYF. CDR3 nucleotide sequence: TGCGCCAGCAGCTCCGGGGCAGGGGACGACGAGCAGTACTTC.

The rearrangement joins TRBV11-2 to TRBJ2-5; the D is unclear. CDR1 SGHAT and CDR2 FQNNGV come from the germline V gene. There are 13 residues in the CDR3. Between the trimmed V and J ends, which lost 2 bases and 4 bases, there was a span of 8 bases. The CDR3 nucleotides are TGTGCCAGCAGCTTACATCCGGGAGAGACCCAGTACTTC. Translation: CASSLHPGETQYF.

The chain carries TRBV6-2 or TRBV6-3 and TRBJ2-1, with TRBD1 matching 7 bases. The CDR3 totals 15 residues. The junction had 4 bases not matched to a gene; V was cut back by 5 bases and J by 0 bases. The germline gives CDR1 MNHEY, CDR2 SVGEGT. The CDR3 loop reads CASSGSGGSYNEQFF. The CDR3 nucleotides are TGTGCCAGCAGTGGGTCAGGGGGCTCCTACAATGAGCAGTTCTTC.